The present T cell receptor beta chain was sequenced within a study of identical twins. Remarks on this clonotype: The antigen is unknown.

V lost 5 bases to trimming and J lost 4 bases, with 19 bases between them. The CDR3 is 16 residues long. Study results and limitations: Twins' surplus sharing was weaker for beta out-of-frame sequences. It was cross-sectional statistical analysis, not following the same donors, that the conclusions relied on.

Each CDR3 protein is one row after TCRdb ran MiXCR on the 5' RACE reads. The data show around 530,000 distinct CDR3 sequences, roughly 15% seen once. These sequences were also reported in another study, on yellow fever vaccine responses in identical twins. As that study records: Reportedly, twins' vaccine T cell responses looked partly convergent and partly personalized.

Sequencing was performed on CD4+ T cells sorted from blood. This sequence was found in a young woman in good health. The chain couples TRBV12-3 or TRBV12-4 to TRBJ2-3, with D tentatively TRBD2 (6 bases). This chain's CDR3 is CASSPSVGLSADTQYF. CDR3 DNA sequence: TGTGCCAGCAGTCCCAGCGTGGGACTCTCGGCAGATACGCAGTATTTT.